This TCR beta chain was profiled in a study of patients and donors after allogeneic stem cell transplantation. This clonotype was seen a few times. The ends lost 6 bases at V and 5 bases at J; junction bases unmatched: 10. This CDR3 comprises 14 residues. CDR1 is MNHNS and CDR2 is SASEGT in the germline V gene. One entry per CDR3 protein results from TCRdb running MiXCR on the RT-PCR reads. The table includes approximately 410,000 distinct CDR3 sequences, more than 15% detected once. This chain uses TRBV6-1 with TRBJ2-7, with 7 positions matching TRBD1. Source material: blood, either unsorted or a sorted T cell fraction (not recorded which). The TCR sequence derives from a human donor who was either an allogeneic HSCT recipient or a stem cell or donor lymphocyte infusion donor (not recorded which). It is not recorded whose cells these are; they may come from a transplant donor. CDR3 region: CASRKSGQQDEQYF. The CDR3 nucleotides read TGTGCCAGCAGGAAATCGGGACAGCAGGACGAGCAGTACTTC.